This TCR beta chain derives from a study of cytomegalovirus exposure and HLA in healthy donors. General observations from the study: HLA restriction was apparent for most CMV-associated TCR beta chains in a later analysis.

As concerns this clone: Antigen: not known.

PCR employed 60 Vbeta and 13 Jbeta primers. Data came from immunoSEQ multiplex PCR; TCRdb stores just in-frame clones and leaves some out. The sample includes under 200,000 clones, approximately 85% of them seen just once. This CDR3 is 16 amino acids long. With V trimmed by 0 bases and J by 3 bases, 5 bases remained unmatched. Looked up from germline, CDR1 is SGHVS and CDR2 is FQNEAQ. The chain is built from TRBV7-8 and TRBJ1-5, with TRBD1 identical over 7 bases. The sequencing input was PBMCs. The TCR sequence derives from a woman aged 50 to 60 in good health and CMV-seronegative. The CDR3 is CASSLAYRGPNQPQHF. For the CDR3, the DNA is TGTGCCAGCAGCTTAGCTTACAGGGGACCCAATCAGCCCCAGCATTTT.